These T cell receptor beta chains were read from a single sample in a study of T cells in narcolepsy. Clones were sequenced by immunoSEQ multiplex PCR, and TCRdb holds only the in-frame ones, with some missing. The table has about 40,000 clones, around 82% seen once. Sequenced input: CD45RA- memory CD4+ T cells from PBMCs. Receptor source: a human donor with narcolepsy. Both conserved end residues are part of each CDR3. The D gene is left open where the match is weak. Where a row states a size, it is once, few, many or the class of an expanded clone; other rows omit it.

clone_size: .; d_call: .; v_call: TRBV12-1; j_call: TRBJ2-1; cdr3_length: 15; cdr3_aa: CASSLGTRLDNEQFF; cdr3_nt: TGTGCCAGCAGCCTTGGGACTAGATTGGACAATGAGCAGTTCTTC
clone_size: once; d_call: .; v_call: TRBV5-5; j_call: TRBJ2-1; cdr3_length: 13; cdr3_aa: CASSSRSYNEQFF; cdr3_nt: TGTGCCAGCAGCTCTAGATCCTACAATGAGCAGTTCTTC
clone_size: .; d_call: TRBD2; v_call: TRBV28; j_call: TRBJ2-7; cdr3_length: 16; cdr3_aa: CASRSYSGTSAYEQYF; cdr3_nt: TGTGCCAGCAGGTCTTACTCCGGGACTAGTGCCTACGAGCAGTACTTC
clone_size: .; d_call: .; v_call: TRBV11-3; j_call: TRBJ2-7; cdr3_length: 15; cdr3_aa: CASSLDPTGFYEQYF; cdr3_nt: TGTGCCAGCAGCTTAGATCCGACAGGCTTCTACGAGCAGTACTTC
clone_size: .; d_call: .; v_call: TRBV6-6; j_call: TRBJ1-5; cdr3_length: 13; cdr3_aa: CASSLKRDQPQHF; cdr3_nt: TGTGCCAGCAGTTTAAAAAGAGATCAGCCCCAGCATTTT
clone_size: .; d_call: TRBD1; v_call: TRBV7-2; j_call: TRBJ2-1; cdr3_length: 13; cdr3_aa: CASSLSGRGQEFF; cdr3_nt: TGTGCCAGCAGCTTATCAGGCAGGGGACAGGAGTTCTTC
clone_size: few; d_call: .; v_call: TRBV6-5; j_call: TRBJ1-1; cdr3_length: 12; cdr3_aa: CASSYNGREAFF; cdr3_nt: TGTGCCAGCAGTTACAACGGCAGAGAAGCTTTCTTT
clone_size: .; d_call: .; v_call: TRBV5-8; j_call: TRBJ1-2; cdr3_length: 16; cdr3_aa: CASRAYYPRKTYGYTF; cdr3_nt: TGTGCCAGCAGAGCGTATTATCCACGAAAGACCTATGGCTACACCTTC
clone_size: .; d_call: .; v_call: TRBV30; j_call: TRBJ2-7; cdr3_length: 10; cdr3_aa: CAAGWDEQYF; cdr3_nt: TGTGCGGCCGGTTGGGACGAGCAGTACTTC
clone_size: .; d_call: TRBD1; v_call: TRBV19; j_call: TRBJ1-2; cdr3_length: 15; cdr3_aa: CASSTTTGINYGYTF; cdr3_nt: TGTGCCAGTAGTACCACGACAGGGATTAACTATGGCTACACCTTC
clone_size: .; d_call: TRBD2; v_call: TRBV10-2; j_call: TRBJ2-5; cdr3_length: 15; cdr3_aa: CASSDSGVPQETQYF; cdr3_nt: TGCGCCAGCAGTGATAGCGGGGTCCCCCAAGAGACCCAGTACTTC
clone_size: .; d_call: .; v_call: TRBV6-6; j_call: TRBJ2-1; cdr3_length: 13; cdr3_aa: CASIERQDNEQFF; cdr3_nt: TGTGCCAGCATAGAGAGGCAGGACAATGAGCAGTTCTTC
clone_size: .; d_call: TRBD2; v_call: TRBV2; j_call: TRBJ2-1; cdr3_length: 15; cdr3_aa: CASAGLAGGINEQFF; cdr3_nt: TGTGCCTCCGCCGGGCTAGCGGGGGGTATCAATGAGCAGTTCTTC
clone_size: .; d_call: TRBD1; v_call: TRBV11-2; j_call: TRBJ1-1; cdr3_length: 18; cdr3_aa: CASSSNRDRGWRLTEAFF; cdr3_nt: TGTGCCAGCAGCTCCAACCGGGACAGGGGCTGGAGGTTGACTGAAGCTTTCTTT
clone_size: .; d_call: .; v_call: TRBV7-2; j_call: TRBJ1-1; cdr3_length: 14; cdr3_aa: CASSEGTVNTEAFF; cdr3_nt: TGTGCCAGCAGCGAGGGGACGGTGAACACTGAAGCTTTCTTT
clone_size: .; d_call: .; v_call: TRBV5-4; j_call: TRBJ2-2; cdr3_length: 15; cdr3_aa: CASSLGASEAGELFF; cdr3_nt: TGTGCCAGCAGCTTGGGAGCAAGCGAAGCCGGGGAGCTGTTTTTT
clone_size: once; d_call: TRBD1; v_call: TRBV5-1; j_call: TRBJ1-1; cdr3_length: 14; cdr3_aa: CASSQDRGGTEAFF; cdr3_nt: TGCGCCAGCAGCCAGGACAGGGGTGGCACTGAAGCTTTCTTT
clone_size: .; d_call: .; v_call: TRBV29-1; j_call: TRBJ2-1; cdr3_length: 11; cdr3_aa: CSVGQINEQFF; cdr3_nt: TGCAGCGTTGGGCAGATCAATGAGCAGTTCTTC